Listed below are T cell receptor beta chains from one sample, sequenced in a study of T cells after yellow fever vaccination. MiXCR was run by TCRdb on the 5' RACE reads, yielding one entry per CDR3 protein. The sample includes around 350,000 distinct CDR3 sequences, 6.2% of them seen just once. The sample in question was PBMCs, obtained 5 days after the yellow fever booster vaccination. Every receptor here comes from a man younger than 45 who received the YFV17D yellow fever vaccine. CDR3s include the opening cysteine and the closing phenylalanine or tryptophan. A D gene is named only where the DNA matches it firmly. Only part of the rows carry a size: once, few, many, or a class if the clone is expanded.

clone_size d_call j_call v_call cdr3_length cdr3_aa cdr3_nt
- TRBD2 TRBJ2-5 TRBV7-2 15 CASSLAGTTQETQYF TGTGCCAGCAGCTTAGCAGGGACTACCCAAGAGACCCAGTACTTC
many - TRBJ1-5 TRBV20-1 13 CSASLRGNQPQHF TGCAGTGCTAGTCTCAGGGGAAATCAGCCCCAGCATTTT
few - TRBJ2-3 TRBV20-1 15 CSARRRGNPTDTQYF TGCAGTGCTAGAAGAAGGGGAAACCCCACAGATACGCAGTATTTT
- - TRBJ2-6 TRBV12-3/TRBV12-4 13 CASSSAGANVLTF TGTGCCAGCAGTTCAGCTGGGGCCAACGTCCTGACTTTC
many - TRBJ2-1 TRBV7-2 12 CASSFYSGEQFF TGTGCCAGCAGCTTCTATAGCGGAGAGCAGTTCTTC
- - TRBJ1-6 TRBV3-1 17 CASSQGALGVRNSPLHF TGTGCCAGCAGCCAAGGGGCTCTGGGGGTGCGAAATTCACCCCTCCACTTT
- - TRBJ1-2 TRBV28 14 CASSFGSGGYGYTF TGTGCCAGCAGTTTCGGCTCAGGCGGGTATGGCTACACCTTC
many - TRBJ1-1 TRBV12-3/TRBV12-4 13 CASSFIWNTEAFF TGTGCCAGCAGTTTTATATGGAACACTGAAGCTTTCTTT
few - TRBJ2-2 TRBV7-2 12 CASSLGGPGLFF TGTGCCAGCAGCTTAGGGGGGCCCGGGCTGTTTTTT
few - TRBJ2-7 TRBV7-2 16 CASSHLQGKSSYEQYF TGTGCCAGCAGCCATCTACAGGGAAAAAGCTCCTACGAGCAGTACTTC
many TRBD2 TRBJ2-7 TRBV20-1 14 CSAEASGRAYEQYF TGCAGTGCCGAAGCTAGCGGGAGGGCCTACGAGCAGTACTTC
- - TRBJ2-7 TRBV19 15 CASSIIPTAAYEQYF TGTGCCAGTAGTATAATCCCGACGGCGGCCTACGAGCAGTACTTC
many TRBD2 TRBJ2-1 TRBV4-3 17 CASSQTSGRAAYNEQFF TGCGCCAGCAGCCAGACTAGCGGGAGGGCCGCCTACAATGAGCAGTTCTTC
- - TRBJ1-1 TRBV19 14 CASRTVDMNTEAFF TGTGCCAGTAGGACCGTGGACATGAACACTGAAGCTTTCTTT
many TRBD1 TRBJ1-1 TRBV4-3 16 CASSRDRGGLNTEAFF TGCGCCAGCAGCCGGGACAGGGGGGGCCTGAACACTGAAGCTTTCTTT
few - TRBJ2-7 TRBV7-2 13 CASSYGLSRVEYF TGTGCCAGCAGCTATGGACTCTCTCGAGTTGAGTACTTC
many - TRBJ2-7 TRBV5-1 13 CASEDGRSYEQYF TGCGCCAGCGAAGACGGGAGATCCTACGAGCAGTACTTC
few - TRBJ2-2 TRBV7-8 14 CASDNAEPTGELFF TGTGCCAGCGATAATGCAGAGCCTACCGGGGAGCTGTTTTTT
many - TRBJ2-7 TRBV20-1 13 CSAPRDTAYEQYF TGCAGTGCGCCCCGGGACACCGCCTACGAGCAGTACTTC
few - TRBJ2-7 TRBV20-1 14 CSAQRTGFNYEQYF TGCAGTGCTCAGAGGACCGGCTTTAACTACGAGCAGTACTTC
many - TRBJ2-3 TRBV12-3/TRBV12-4 11 CASGEGATQYF TGTGCCAGCGGAGAAGGGGCTACGCAGTATTTT
few - TRBJ1-6 TRBV25-1 16 CASSEWNGGYNSPLHF TGTGCCAGCAGTGAATGGAATGGGGGCTATAATTCACCCCTCCACTTT